The 2 T cell receptor beta chains reported below all come from one sample, sequenced in a study of cytomegalovirus exposure and HLA in healthy donors. Clones were read by immunoSEQ multiplex PCR, and TCRdb kept only the in-frame ones, dropping some. The sample includes some 150,000 clones, approximately 86% seen only once; the top ten take around 20%. Sequencing used PBMCs. These receptors all stem from a man aged 18 to 30 in good health and CMV-seropositive.

The rearrangement uses TRBV5-1 and TRBJ2-5, with 9 positions matching TRBD2. CDR1 is SGHRS and CDR2 is YFSETQ in the germline V gene. The CDR3 has 14 amino acids. The V segment lost 4 bases and the J segment 1 base; nucleotides outside the gene matches: 2. CDR3 coding DNA: TGCGCCAGCAGCCTAGCGGGGCGCCAAGAGACCCAGTACTTC. This codes for CASSLAGRQETQYF. Variable domain in full (rest from reference TRBV5-1 and TRBJ2-5): KAGVTQTPRYLIKTRGQQVTLSCSPISGHRSVSWYQQTPGQGLQFLFEYFSETQRNKGNFPGRFSGRQFSNSRSEMNVSTLELGDSALYLCASSLAGRQETQYFGPGTRLLVL.

Only a few counts were recorded for this clone. The V and J genes are TRBV18 and TRBJ1-2; a weak D match, TRBD1 (6 bases). The CDR3 covers 15 residues. From germline, CDR1 is KGHSH and CDR2 LQKENI. V was clipped by 0 bases and J by 2 bases, with 10 bases between them. As DNA, the CDR3 is TGTGCCAGCTCACCACCCACCAGGGGCAACTATGGCTACACCTTC. This translates into CASSPPTRGNYGYTF.